Presented here are 3 T cell receptor beta chains from one specimen sequenced in a study of OX40 agonist ivuxolimab in advanced cancers. Data came from immunoSEQ multiplex PCR; TCRdb stores just in-frame clones and leaves some out. The repertoire includes around 66,000 clones, 65% to 85% of them detected once, and almost 4.5% sits in the top ten. This sample comprised CD4+ or CD8+ T cells sorted from blood, obtained in a trial of the OX40 agonist ivuxolimab. These receptors were collected from an adult with an advanced solid tumor such as melanoma, head and neck, liver or kidney cancer.

V usage is TRBV11-2 and J usage is TRBJ2-5; weak D call: TRBD2 (5 bases). The germline V gene encodes CDR1 SGHAT and CDR2 FQNNGV. The CDR3 is made up of 15 amino acids. V lost 1 base to trimming and J lost 1 base, with 10 bases between them. The CDR3 DNA follows: TGTGCCAGCAGCTTAGGGCTAGCACCCCAAGAGACCCAGTACTTC. Its protein product is CASSLGLAPQETQYF.

This clone was counted a few times. This sequence joins TRBV28 and TRBJ1-2; tentatively, D is TRBD1 (5 bases). Germline-derived CDR1 and CDR2 are MDHEN and SYDVKM. V lost 3 bases to trimming and J lost 8 bases, with 16 bases between them. The CDR3 loop spans 14 amino acids. The CDR3 coding sequence is TGTGCCAGCAGTTTGGGTGGTGGGGCGGGCGGCTACACCTTC. Translating it yields CASSLGGGAGGYTF.

The genes are TRBV5-8 and TRBJ2-6; TRBD1 matches at 7 bases. Germline V CDR1 and CDR2: SGHTS, YDEGEE. The CDR3 spans 16 residues. Losses at the gene ends were 4 bases for V and 2 bases for J; bases not matched to a gene: 6. CDR3 nucleotides: TGTGCCAGCAGCCCAAAGACAGGGCCTGGGGCCAACGTCCTGACTTTC. Its translation: CASSPKTGPGANVLTF.